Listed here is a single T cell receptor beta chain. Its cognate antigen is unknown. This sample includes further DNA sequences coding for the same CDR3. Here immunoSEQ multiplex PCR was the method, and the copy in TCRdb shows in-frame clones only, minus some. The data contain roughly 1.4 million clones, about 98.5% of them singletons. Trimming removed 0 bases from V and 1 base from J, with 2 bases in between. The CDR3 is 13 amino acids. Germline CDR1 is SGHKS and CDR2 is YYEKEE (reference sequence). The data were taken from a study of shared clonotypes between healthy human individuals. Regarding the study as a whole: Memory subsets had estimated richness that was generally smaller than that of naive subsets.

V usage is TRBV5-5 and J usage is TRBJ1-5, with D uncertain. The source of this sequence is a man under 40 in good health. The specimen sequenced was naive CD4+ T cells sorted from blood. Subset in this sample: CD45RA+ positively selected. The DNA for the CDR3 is TGTGCCAGCAGCTTGGTGAGCAATCAGCCCCAGCATTTT. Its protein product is CASSLVSNQPQHF.